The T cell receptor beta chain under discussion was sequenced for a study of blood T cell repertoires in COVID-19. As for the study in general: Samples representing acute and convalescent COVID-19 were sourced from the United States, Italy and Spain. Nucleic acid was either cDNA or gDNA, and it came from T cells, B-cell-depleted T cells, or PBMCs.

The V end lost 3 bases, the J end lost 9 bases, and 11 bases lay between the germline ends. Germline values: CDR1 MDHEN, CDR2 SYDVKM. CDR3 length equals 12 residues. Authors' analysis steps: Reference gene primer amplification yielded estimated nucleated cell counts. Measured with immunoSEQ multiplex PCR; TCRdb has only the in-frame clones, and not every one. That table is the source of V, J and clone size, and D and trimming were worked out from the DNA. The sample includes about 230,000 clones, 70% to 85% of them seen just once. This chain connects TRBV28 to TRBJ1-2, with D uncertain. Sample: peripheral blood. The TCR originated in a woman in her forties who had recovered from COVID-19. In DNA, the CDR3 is TGTGCCAGCAGTTTGGATGGCAGGAGCTACACCTTC. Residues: CASSLDGRSYTF.